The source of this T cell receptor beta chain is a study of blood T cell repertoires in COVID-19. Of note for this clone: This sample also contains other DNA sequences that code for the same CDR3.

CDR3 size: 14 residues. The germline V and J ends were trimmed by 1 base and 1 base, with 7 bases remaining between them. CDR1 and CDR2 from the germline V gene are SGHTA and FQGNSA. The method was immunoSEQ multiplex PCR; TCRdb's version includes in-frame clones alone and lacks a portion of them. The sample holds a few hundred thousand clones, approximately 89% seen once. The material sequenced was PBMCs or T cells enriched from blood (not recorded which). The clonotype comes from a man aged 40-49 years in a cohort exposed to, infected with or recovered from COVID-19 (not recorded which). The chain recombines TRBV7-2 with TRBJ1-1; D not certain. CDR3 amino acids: CASSLVAGNTEAFF. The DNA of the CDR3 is TGTGCCAGCAGCTTAGTGGCGGGGAACACTGAAGCTTTCTTT.